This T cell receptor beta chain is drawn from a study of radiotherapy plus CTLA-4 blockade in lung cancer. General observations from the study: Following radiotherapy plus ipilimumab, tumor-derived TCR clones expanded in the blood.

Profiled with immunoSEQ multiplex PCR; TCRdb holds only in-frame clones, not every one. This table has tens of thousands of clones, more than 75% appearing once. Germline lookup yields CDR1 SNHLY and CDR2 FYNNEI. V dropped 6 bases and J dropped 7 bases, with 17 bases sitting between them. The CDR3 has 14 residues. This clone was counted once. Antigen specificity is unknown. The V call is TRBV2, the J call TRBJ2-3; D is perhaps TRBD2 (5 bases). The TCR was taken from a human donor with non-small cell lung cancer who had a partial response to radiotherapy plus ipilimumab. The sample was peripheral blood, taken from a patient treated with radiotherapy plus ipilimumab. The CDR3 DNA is TGTGCCAGCAGGAACGAAGCGGCATCAAATACGCAGTATTTT. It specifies CASRNEAASNTQYF.